These 18 T cell receptor beta chains came from one sample sequenced in a study of a mutant IDH1 vaccine in newly diagnosed glioma. Assay used: immunoSEQ multiplex PCR; TCRdb lists only in-frame clones, some missing. The sample includes about 24,000 clones, just over 90% seen only once; the top ten take approximately 8.4%. Time point here: baseline, week 1 (first vaccination visit). Treatment here: pre-vaccination baseline after standard-of-care therapy. Source: PBMCs, taken from a glioma patient treated with radiotherapy, temozolomide or both. The receptors originated from a man aged 25-45 years with glioma.

The chain couples TRBV4-1 to TRBJ2-7; 9 nucleotides match TRBD2. CDR1 and CDR2 (germline): MGHRA, YSYEKL. CDR3 length: 16 residues. Trimming took 4 bases from V and 2 from J; bases not matched to a gene: 9. The CDR3 bases are TGCGCCAGCAGCCTTTGGGTTAGCGGGAGTGCCTACGAGCAGTACTTC. This gives the protein CASSLWVSGSAYEQYF.

This chain uses TRBV12-5 with TRBJ2-2; possibly TRBD1 for D (5 bases). CDR1 is LGHNT and CDR2 is FRNRAP in the germline V gene. The CDR3 covers 14 residues. Trimming stripped 7 bases from V and 2 bases from J, with 11 bases between. The CDR3 reads CASVPGPNTGELFF. CDR3 bases: TGTGCTAGTGTCCCAGGGCCAAACACCGGGGAGCTGTTTTTT.

This chain connects TRBV18 to TRBJ1-3, with D unclear. CDR1 and CDR2 from the germline V gene are KGHSH and LQKENI. The length of the CDR3 is 14 residues. V was trimmed by 4 bases and J by 0 bases, leaving 7 bases between them. This CDR3 reads CASSRAYSGNTIYF. CDR3 DNA: TGTGCCAGCTCACGGGCATACTCTGGAAACACCATATATTTT.

The rearrangement joins TRBV5-5 to TRBJ2-6; 7 bases fit TRBD1. Looked up from germline, CDR1 is SGHKS and CDR2 is YYEKEE (reference sequence). The CDR3 extends over 15 amino acids. V was pared by 5 bases and J by 2 bases, with 4 bases of the junction left unmatched. The CDR3 DNA reads TGTGCCAGCAGTAAAGGGGGCCCTGGGGCCAACGTCCTGACTTTC. Translating gives CASSKGGPGANVLTF.

This clone was detected once. This chain uses TRBV6-6 with TRBJ2-7; a possible D gene is TRBD2 (5 bases). The germline CDR1 and CDR2 sequences are MNHNY and SVGAGI (reference sequence). Trimming stripped 4 bases from V and 2 bases from J, with 12 bases between. The CDR3 totals 14 residues. CDR3 protein: CASSFEGGTYEQYF. The CDR3 DNA sequence: TGTGCCAGCAGTTTTGAGGGCGGAACCTACGAGCAGTACTTC.

There are a few counts of this clone. V usage is TRBV7-9 and J usage is TRBJ1-2, with D perhaps matching TRBD1 (6 bases). Trimming removed 4 bases at V and 6 bases at J, with 15 bases between. This CDR3 has 14 amino acids. Germline assignment: CDR1 SEHNR and CDR2 FQNEAQ (reference sequence). Here the CDR3 reads CASSSDRPGDGYTF. CDR3 sequence (DNA): TGTGCCAGCAGCTCGGACAGACCGGGCGATGGCTACACCTTC.

The V call is TRBV5-8, the J call TRBJ2-5; 12 nucleotides line up with TRBD2. From germline, CDR1 is SGHTS and CDR2 YDEGEE. V dropped 3 bases and J dropped 2; count of bases not matched to a gene: 8. The CDR3 runs 17 residues. The CDR3 loop is CASSWGLAGGLQETQYF. CDR3 DNA: TGTGCCAGCAGCTGGGGCCTAGCGGGAGGGCTTCAAGAGACCCAGTACTTC.

This clone was observed a few times. DNA of the CDR3: TGCGCCAGCAGCTTGGACATCGTTAGCTCTGGAAACACCATATATTTT. It is translated as CASSLDIVSSGNTIYF. V is TRBV5-1 and J is TRBJ1-3; unclear D gene. Germline CDR1 and CDR2: SGHRS and YFSETQ. The V end lost 0 bases, the J end lost 0 bases, and 10 bases lay between the germline ends. The CDR3 sequence is 16 residues long.

The rearrangement joins TRBV11-2 to TRBJ2-5; D is tentatively TRBD1 or TRBD2 (6 bases each). The ends were cut back, 2 bases at V and 2 bases at J, with 15 bases in the middle. The CDR3 has 16 amino acids. The germline V gene has CDR1 SGHAT and CDR2 FQNNGV. The CDR3 nucleotides are TGTGCCAGCAGCTTATTAGGGGGGCAGCGTCAAGAGACCCAGTACTTC. Translating gives CASSLLGGQRQETQYF.

V usage is TRBV11-2 and J usage is TRBJ1-1; D remains unclear. CDR1 and CDR2 (germline): SGHAT, FQNNGV. V was shortened by 3 bases and J by 4 bases, with 12 bases between the two germline ends. This CDR3 contains 14 residues. In DNA form, the CDR3 reads TGTGCCAGCAGCTTCGTGGCCGGGGTCACTGAAGCTTTCTTT. This translates into CASSFVAGVTEAFF.

This clone appeared a single time. The chain has TRBV18 and TRBJ1-1; 7 bases match TRBD1. This CDR3 has 13 residues. After removal of 4 bases from V and 8 bases from J, the junction contained 7 bases not matched to a gene. From germline, CDR1 is KGHSH and CDR2 LQKENI. DNA for the CDR3: TGTGCCAGCTCACTATTAGACAGGGAGGAAGCTTTCTTT. Protein product: CASSLLDREEAFF.

The CDR3 DNA reads TGTGCCAGCTCACTACAAACTGAAGCTTTCTTT. Its translation: CASSLQTEAFF. The chain has TRBV18 and TRBJ1-1; the D is unclear. Germline V gene lookup returns CDR1 KGHSH and CDR2 LQKENI. V was pared by 4 bases and J by 5 bases, with 5 bases between. This CDR3 is built from 11 residues.

The rearrangement joins TRBV5-4 to TRBJ2-3; D perhaps matches TRBD1 (8 bases). The ends were cut back, 4 bases at V and 4 bases at J, with 16 bases in the middle. Germline values: CDR1 SGHNT, CDR2 YYREEE (reference sequence). This CDR3 is 15 amino acids long. The CDR3 region has the DNA TGTGCCAGCAGCCTTTTACAGGGGGGGCCAGATACGCAGTATTTT. Translating it yields CASSLLQGGPDTQYF.

The chain recombines TRBV30 with TRBJ2-5; 13 bases map to TRBD2. Germline values: CDR1 GTSNPN, CDR2 SVGIG (reference sequence). The CDR3 sequence is 19 residues long. V lost 1 base, J lost 3 bases, and 14 bases stayed unmatched. CDR3 nucleotides: TGTGCCTGGAGTGCCTCGGGACTAGCGGGACCGCTATATGAAGAGACCCAGTACTTC. Translating it yields CAWSASGLAGPLYEETQYF.

CDR3 bases: TGTGCCTGGAGTGTAACCAGTTACTACGAGCAGTACTTC. It translates to CAWSVTSYYEQYF. V usage is TRBV30 and J usage is TRBJ2-7; D remains ambiguous. Trimming removed 0 bases at V and 3 bases at J, with 9 bases between. The CDR3 length is 13 residues. Germline V gene sequence: CDR1 GTSNPN, CDR2 SVGIG (reference sequence).

The genes are TRBV15 and TRBJ2-5, with D perhaps assigned TRBD1 or TRBD2 (6 bases each). The J call may be faulty, since TRBJ2-7 better matches the DNA end. Germline-derived CDR1 and CDR2 are LNHNV and YYDKDF (reference sequence). This CDR3 region has 14 residues. The CDR3 loop reads CATSPRDKSYEQYF. Here the CDR3 DNA reads TGTGCCACCAGCCCGCGGGACAAGAGCTACGAGCAGTACTTC.

The chain employs TRBV5-1 and TRBJ2-1, with TRBD2 identical over 12 bases. J lost 9 bases, V lost 4 bases, and 14 bases had no gene match. Germline V gene lookup returns CDR1 SGHRS and CDR2 YFSETQ. This CDR3 spans 17 amino acids. The CDR3 bases are TGCGCCAGCAGCCCCGGACTAGCGGGAACGTCTTACGGTGAGCAGTTCTTC. This codes for CASSPGLAGTSYGEQFF. Full variable domain (outside the CDR3, taken from reference TRBV5-1 and TRBJ2-1): KAGVTQTPRYLIKTRGQQVTLSCSPISGHRSVSWYQQTPGQGLQFLFEYFSETQRNKGNFPGRFSGRQFSNSRSEMNVSTLELGDSALYLCASSPGLAGTSYGEQFFGPGTRLTVL.

This chain uses TRBV30 with TRBJ1-2; weak D call: TRBD1 (5 bases). CDR1 is GTSNPN, CDR2 SVGIG, per germline (reference sequence). Trimming took 5 bases from V and 4 from J, leaving 11 bases between them. This CDR3 contains 12 residues. CDR3 nucleotides: TGTGCCTGGTTGGACAAGTTCTATGGCTACACCTTC. This sequence encodes CAWLDKFYGYTF.